This TCR beta chain comes out of a study of Ad26.COV2.S vaccination and SARS-CoV-2 variants. General study findings and limits: Spike-specific CD8+ and CD4+ T cell responses reportedly showed substantial breadth after vaccination.

Documented treatment: roughly 18 received Ad26.COV2.S at low or high dose, single or two shots; about 5 received placebo; per-sample allocation not given. Day 63 after the first vaccine or placebo injection was the time point for sampling. Regarding this clone: Its antigen remains unidentified.

V lost 2 bases and J lost 4; bases outside the gene matches: 5. CDR1 and CDR2 (germline): MNHEY, SVGAGI. The CDR3 totals 15 residues. The data were produced by immunoSEQ multiplex PCR, yet TCRdb's version contains in-frame clones alone and is incomplete. The sample consists of 400,000 to 450,000 clones, 75% to 95% of them appearing once. This chain joins TRBV6-5 and TRBJ2-1; 7 bases line up with TRBD2. The receptor's source is a person between 18 and 65 years old who received the Ad26.COV2.S COVID-19 vaccine or a placebo. The sample consisted of peripheral blood, taken in a trial of Ad26.COV2.S vaccine versus placebo. The CDR3 here is CASSYNQAGYNEQFF. In DNA, the CDR3 is TGTGCCAGCAGTTACAACCAAGCGGGGTACAATGAGCAGTTCTTC.